This T cell receptor beta chain came from a study of blood T cell repertoires in COVID-19. Sequencing was performed with immunoSEQ multiplex PCR; in TCRdb, only in-frame clones are kept and a portion is missing. In the table there are about 330,000 clones, roughly 90% of which are singletons. Germline values: CDR1 SGHRS, CDR2 YFSETQ. This CDR3 is built from 15 residues. Trimming shortened V by 1 base and J by 10 bases, and 15 bases separated the two germline ends. Sample: PBMCs or T cells enriched from blood (not recorded which). This sequence joins TRBV5-1 and TRBJ1-6, with TRBD1 as a possible D gene (6 bases). This TCR was sampled from a woman in her 30s who had recovered from COVID-19. In DNA, the CDR3 is TGCGCCAGCAGCTTGACACAGGGAAGGCGGTCACCCCTCCACTTT. Protein sequence: CASSLTQGRRSPLHF. Looking up the rest from reference TRBV5-1 and TRBJ1-6 gives the full variable domain: KAGVTQTPRYLIKTRGQQVTLSCSPISGHRSVSWYQQTPGQGLQFLFEYFSETQRNKGNFPGRFSGRQFSNSRSEMNVSTLELGDSALYLCASSLTQGRRSPLHFGNGTRLTVT.